The sample holds a few counts of the clone carrying this TCR beta chain. The sample is drawn from a study of blood T cells in healthy people across ages. CDR1 and CDR2 from the germline V gene are SNHLY and FYNNEI. The CDR3 has 13 residues. A second about 7 to 11 cycle PCR used barcoded and J-beta primers. From the 5' RACE reads, TCRdb called clonotypes with MiXCR, one entry per CDR3 protein. In the table there are roughly 720,000 distinct CDR3 sequences, around half of which are singletons. The rearrangement uses TRBV2 and TRBJ2-5; no clear D gene. The J call may not be correct, given that the DNA end is closer to TRBJ2-7. The receptor was isolated from an elderly man in good health. The specimen was blood. Written as DNA, the CDR3 is TGTGCCAGCAGGGAGAGCCCCCCCTCCGAGCAGTACTTC. This translates into CASRESPPSEQYF.